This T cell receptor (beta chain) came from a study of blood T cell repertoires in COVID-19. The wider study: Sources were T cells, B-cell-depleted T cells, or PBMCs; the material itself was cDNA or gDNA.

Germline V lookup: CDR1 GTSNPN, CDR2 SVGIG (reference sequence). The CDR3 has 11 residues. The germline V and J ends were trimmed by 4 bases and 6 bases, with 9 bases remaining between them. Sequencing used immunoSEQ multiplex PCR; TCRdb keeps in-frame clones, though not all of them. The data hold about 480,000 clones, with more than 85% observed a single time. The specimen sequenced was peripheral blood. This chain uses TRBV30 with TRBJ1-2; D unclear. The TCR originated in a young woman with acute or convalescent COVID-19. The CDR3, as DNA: TGTGCCTGGAACAATCAGGATGGCTACACCTTC. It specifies CAWNNQDGYTF.